This passage covers 3 T cell receptor beta chains from one sample sequenced in a study of T-cell memory formation after mild COVID-19 (dated by TCRdb to the early 2020s). Receptor libraries were prepared by 5' RACE. The sequencing machine was an Illumina NovaSeq 6000. TCRdb trimmed public reads at Q25 via fastp, called clones via MiXCR and kept in-frame beta chains. Identical CDR3 proteins give one entry, which carries the most common genes and DNA. The table for this sample lists about 150,000 distinct CDR3 sequences; about 5.7% of them were counted only once. Clones ranked in the top ten supply about 1.9% of the sample. Sample: PBMCs or a T cell subset sorted from them (not recorded which). Receptor source: an adult woman who had mild COVID-19 (a few samples of this study predate the infection). The sample titles of this study are shuffled in the database, so cell type and time point are left out; the donor was told from shared clones.

This clonotype was counted many times. In DNA, the CDR3 is TGCGCCAGCAGCCCTGGACAGACTGGCACCGGGGAGCTGTTTTTT. Its protein product is CASSPGQTGTGELFF. V usage is TRBV5-1 and J usage is TRBJ2-2, with a tentative D call TRBD1 (6 bases). Trimming took off 4 bases at V and 4 bases at J, with 14 bases between the two ends. The CDR3 spans 15 residues. The germline gives CDR1 SGHRS, CDR2 YFSETQ.

This clonotype was seen a handful of times. This CDR3 reads CASSSRQGVSNEQFF. The CDR3 DNA is TGTGCCAGTAGTAGCAGACAGGGGGTATCAAATGAGCAGTTCTTC. V and J are TRBV19 and TRBJ2-1, with 9 bases lining up with TRBD1. The ends lost 4 bases at V and 7 bases at J; junction bases unmatched: 8. Germline lookup yields CDR1 LNHDA and CDR2 SQIVND (reference sequence). The CDR3 length is 15 residues.

The chain joins TRBV21-1 to TRBJ2-7; the D call in the table, TRBD1, was not verified against the DNA. TRBV21-1 is a documented pseudogene. The CDR3 spans 15 residues. For the CDR3, the DNA is TGTGCCAGCAGCAAAATGGGACAGGGGGCTGGCGAGCAGTACTTC. This sequence encodes CASSKMGQGAGEQYF.